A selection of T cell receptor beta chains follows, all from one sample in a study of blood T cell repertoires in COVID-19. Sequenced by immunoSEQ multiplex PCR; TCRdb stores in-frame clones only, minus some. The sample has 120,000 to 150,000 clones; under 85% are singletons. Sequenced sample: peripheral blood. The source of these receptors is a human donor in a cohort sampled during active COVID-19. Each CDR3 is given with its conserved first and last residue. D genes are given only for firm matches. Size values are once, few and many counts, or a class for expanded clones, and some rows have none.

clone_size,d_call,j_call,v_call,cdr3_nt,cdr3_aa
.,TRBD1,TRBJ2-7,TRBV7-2,TGTGCCAGCAGCCTAGGGACAGATGTACTCTACGAGCAGTACTTC,CASSLGTDVLYEQYF
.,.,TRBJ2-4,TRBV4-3,TGCGCCAGCAGCCTCGAGGCACTAGCCAAAAACATTCAGTACTTC,CASSLEALAKNIQYF
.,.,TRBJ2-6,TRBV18,TGTGCCAGCTCACCACAACTGACTGTGGGGGCCAACGTCCTGACTTTC,CASSPQLTVGANVLTF
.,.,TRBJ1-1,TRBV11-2,TGTGCCAGCAGCTCTTCCTGGGCCGTGGACACTGAAGCTTTCTTT,CASSSSWAVDTEAFF
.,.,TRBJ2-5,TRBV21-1,TGTGCCAGCAGCAAGTTGATGCAGGGGCACCAAGAGACCCAGTACTTC,CASSKLMQGHQETQYF
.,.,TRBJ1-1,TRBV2,TGTGCCAGCAGTGATTTAGGCAGGGACTTTGAAGCTTTCTTT,CASSDLGRDFEAFF
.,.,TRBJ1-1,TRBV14,TGTGCCAGCAGCCACAGGGCCCCTAACACTGAAGCTTTCTTT,CASSHRAPNTEAFF
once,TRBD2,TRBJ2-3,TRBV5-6,TGTGCCAGCAGCTTGAACGGACTAGCGGGCCCCGATACGCAGTATTTT,CASSLNGLAGPDTQYF
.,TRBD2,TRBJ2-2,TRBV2,TGTGCCAGCAGTGGCCATATACTAGCGGGGGCGAACACCGGGGAGCTGTTTTTT,CASSGHILAGANTGELFF
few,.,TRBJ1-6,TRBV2,TGTGCCAGCAGTGAATTCAGGGATAATTCACCCCTCCACTTT,CASSEFRDNSPLHF
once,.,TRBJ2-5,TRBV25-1,TGTGCCAGCAGTGCCCTTAAAGAGACCCAGTACTTC,CASSALKETQYF
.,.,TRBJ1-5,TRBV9,TGTGCCAGCAGCGTAGAAGGCAGGGACAATCAGCCCCAGCATTTT,CASSVEGRDNQPQHF
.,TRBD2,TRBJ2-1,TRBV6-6,TGTGCCAGCAAAGATAGCGGGGGCGAATACAATGAGCAGTTCTTC,CASKDSGGEYNEQFF
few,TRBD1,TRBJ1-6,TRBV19,TGTGCCAGTAGTGTGAAAACAGGGGGGGCTTCACCCCTCCACTTT,CASSVKTGGASPLHF
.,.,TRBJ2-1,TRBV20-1,TGCAGTGCTGCTACCTACAATGAGCAGTTCTTC,CSAATYNEQFF
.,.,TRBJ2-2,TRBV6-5,TGTGCCAGCCACAACAGGGTTGACACCGGGGAGCTGTTTTTT,CASHNRVDTGELFF
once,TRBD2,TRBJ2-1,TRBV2,TGTGCCAGCAATGTAGCGGGGGGGAACAATGAGCAGTTCTTC,CASNVAGGNNEQFF
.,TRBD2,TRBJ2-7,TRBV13,TGTGCCAGCAGCTTGGGAGCGGGGGGCCAGAACTACGAGCAGTACTTC,CASSLGAGGQNYEQYF
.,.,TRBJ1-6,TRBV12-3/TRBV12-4,TGTGCCAGCCGGGGGGGAATCAGTTCACCCCTCCACTTT,CASRGGISSPLHF
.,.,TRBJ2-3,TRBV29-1,TGCAGCCATACCGTGGGCAGTTCCACAGATACGCAGTATTTT,CSHTVGSSTDTQYF
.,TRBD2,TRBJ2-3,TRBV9,TGTGCCAGCAGCGCCGTGGGGCGGGGGGGCGCAGATACGCAGTATTTT,CASSAVGRGGADTQYF
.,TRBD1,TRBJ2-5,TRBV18,TGTGCCAGCTCACCCGGACAGGGGGTTGGGACCCAGTACTTC,CASSPGQGVGTQYF
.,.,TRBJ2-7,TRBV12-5,TGTGCTAGTGGTTTGTGGGCGGGGGCTAGCGACGAGCAGTACTTC,CASGLWAGASDEQYF
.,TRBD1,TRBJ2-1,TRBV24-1,TGTGCCACCAGTTCCGGACAGGGGGAGGACAATGAGCAGTTCTTC,CATSSGQGEDNEQFF
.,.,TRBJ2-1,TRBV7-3,TGTGCCAGCAGCTTAATAACGGGGTTAACCTACAATGAGCAGTTCTTC,CASSLITGLTYNEQFF
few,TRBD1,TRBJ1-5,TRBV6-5,TGTGCCAGCAGTTACTCGGGACAGCGACATCAGCCCCAGCATTTT,CASSYSGQRHQPQHF
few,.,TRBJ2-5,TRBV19,TGTGCCAGTAGTGTAGGAGGGCAGGGGGAGACCCAGTACTTC,CASSVGGQGETQYF
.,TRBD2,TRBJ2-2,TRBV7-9,TGTGCCAGCAGACACACCGGGAGGTCGAACACCGGGGAGCTGTTTTTT,CASRHTGRSNTGELFF
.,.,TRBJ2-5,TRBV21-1,TGTGCCAGCAGCAAAGAAGGGACAGTTAGACAAGAGACCCAGTACTTC,CASSKEGTVRQETQYF
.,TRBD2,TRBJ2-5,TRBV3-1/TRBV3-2,TGTGCCAGCAGCCAAGAGTTCAAGCGGGGGGACTCTCAAGAGACCCAGTACTTC,CASSQEFKRGDSQETQYF
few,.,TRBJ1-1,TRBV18,TGTGCCAGCTCACCCCGGTCAGGACAGCGATTCATGAACACTGAAGCTTTCTTT,CASSPRSGQRFMNTEAFF
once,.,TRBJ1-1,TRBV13,TGTGCCAGCAGTTACGGGCGGGTATCGACTGAAGCTTTCTTT,CASSYGRVSTEAFF
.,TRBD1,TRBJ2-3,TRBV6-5,TGTGCGGACATTACCGGGACAGCCCGCACAGATACGCAGTATTTT,CADITGTARTDTQYF
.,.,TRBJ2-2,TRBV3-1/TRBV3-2,TGTGCCAGCAGCCGTGACAGTCTCACCGGGGAGCTGTTTTTT,CASSRDSLTGELFF
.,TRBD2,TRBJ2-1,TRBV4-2,TGTGCCAGCAGCCCCGGACTAGCGGGGTACAATGAGCAGTTCTTC,CASSPGLAGYNEQFF
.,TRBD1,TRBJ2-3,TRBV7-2,TGTGCCAGCAGCTTAGCGGGGCCGGGACAGGGGAGGCAGTATTTT,CASSLAGPGQGRQYF
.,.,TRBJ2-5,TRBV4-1,TGCGCCAGCAGCCCCCAGGGGAGGGGGGAGACCCAGTACTTC,CASSPQGRGETQYF
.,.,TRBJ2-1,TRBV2,TGTGCCAGCAGTTCTACCGGGACACGGCTTTACAATGAGCAGTTCTTC,CASSSTGTRLYNEQFF